Listed below are T cell receptor beta chains from one sample, sequenced in a study of shared clonotypes between healthy human individuals. TCRdb's copy holds only in-frame clones and misses some; the assay was immunoSEQ multiplex PCR. The sample has over 750,000 clones, around 96% seen once. Sequenced input: naive CD8+ T cells sorted from blood. These receptors originate from a young man in good health. Each CDR3 is given with its conserved first and last residue. A D gene is named only where the DNA matches it firmly. Some rows have no size entry. The others give once, few or many, or a class for an expanded clone.

v_call	clone_size	d_call	j_call	cdr3_length	cdr3_aa	cdr3_nt
TRBV11-2	.	TRBD2	TRBJ2-1	16	CASSNGGSLSYNEQFF	TGTGCCAGCAGCAACGGGGGGAGTCTCTCCTACAATGAGCAGTTCTTC
TRBV11-3	.	.	TRBJ2-7	13	CASSLSATYEQYF	TGTGCCAGCAGTCTTAGCGCGACCTACGAGCAGTACTTC
TRBV29-1	.	.	TRBJ2-3	14	CSVEGGVPTDTQYF	TGCAGCGTTGAAGGGGGGGTGCCCACAGATACGCAGTATTTT
TRBV12-5	.	.	TRBJ2-5	12	CASGVGIETQYF	TGTGCTAGTGGGGTTGGTATAGAGACCCAGTACTTC
TRBV19	.	.	TRBJ1-2	17	CASSKNVWDRSSYGYTF	TGTGCCAGTAGTAAGAATGTATGGGACCGTTCTTCTTATGGCTACACCTTC
TRBV9	once	TRBD1	TRBJ1-1	13	CASSPNRGTEAFF	TGTGCCAGCAGCCCGAACAGGGGGACGGAAGCTTTCTTT
TRBV10-3	.	TRBD1	TRBJ1-1	15	CAIIPSTGTNTEAFF	TGTGCCATCATTCCGTCGACAGGGACGAACACTGAAGCTTTCTTT
TRBV9	.	.	TRBJ2-1	15	CASSAKSGTYNEQFF	TGTGCCAGCAGCGCCAAGAGCGGAACCTACAATGAGCAGTTCTTC
TRBV4-3	once	TRBD2	TRBJ2-3	16	CASSQDPAGSTDTQYF	TGCGCCAGCAGCCAAGATCCAGCGGGGAGCACAGATACGCAGTATTTT
TRBV27	once	.	TRBJ1-3	16	CASSSLLRSSGNTIYF	TGTGCCAGCAGTTCCCTCCTTCGCAGCTCTGGAAACACCATATATTTT
TRBV6-6	.	.	TRBJ2-1	13	CASSRATYNEQFF	TGTGCCAGCAGTAGGGCGACCTACAATGAGCAGTTCTTC
TRBV10-3	.	.	TRBJ2-1	16	CAISYLRDHTRNEQFF	TGTGCCATCAGTTACTTGCGGGACCACACGAGGAATGAGCAGTTCTTC
TRBV28	.	TRBD1	TRBJ2-7	12	CASSRQGYEQYF	TGTGCCAGCAGTAGACAGGGGTACGAGCAGTACTTC
TRBV19	.	.	TRBJ2-7	17	CASSIRPRKDSAYEQYF	TGTGCCAGTAGTATCCGACCAAGAAAGGATTCAGCCTACGAGCAGTACTTC
TRBV2	.	TRBD1	TRBJ1-1	16	CASRIWEDRKNTEAFF	TGTGCCAGCAGAATCTGGGAGGACAGGAAGAACACTGAAGCTTTCTTT
TRBV7-9	.	TRBD2	TRBJ2-2	15	CASSFLAGATGELFF	TGTGCCAGCAGCTTCCTAGCGGGAGCAACCGGGGAGCTGTTTTTT
TRBV4-1	.	TRBD1	TRBJ1-5	15	CASSQEQGANQPQHF	TGCGCCAGCAGCCAAGAACAGGGGGCAAATCAGCCCCAGCATTTT
TRBV14	.	.	TRBJ2-1	12	CASSLAKFEQFF	TGTGCCAGCAGCCTGGCCAAGTTTGAGCAGTTCTTC
TRBV14	.	.	TRBJ1-2	15	CASSLAGAANYGYTF	TGTGCCAGCAGCCTCGCAGGAGCGGCTAACTATGGCTACACCTTC
TRBV6-5	.	.	TRBJ1-1	13	CASSAGQFTEAFF	TGTGCCAGCAGCGCCGGACAGTTTACTGAAGCTTTCTTT
TRBV2	once	.	TRBJ2-1	14	CASSPGSNYNEQFF	TGTGCCAGCAGCCCGGGATCAAACTACAATGAGCAGTTCTTC
TRBV9	.	TRBD1	TRBJ1-2	15	CASLGQGKGGYGYTF	TGTGCCAGCCTGGGACAGGGCAAGGGTGGCTATGGCTACACCTTC
TRBV6-1	.	TRBD1	TRBJ1-2	14	CASKAWDRDYGYTF	TGTGCCAGCAAAGCCTGGGACAGGGACTATGGCTACACCTTC
TRBV5-5	.	TRBD1	TRBJ1-5	15	CASSEDRALNQPQHF	TGTGCCAGCAGCGAAGACAGGGCCCTCAATCAGCCCCAGCATTTT
TRBV5-1	once	.	TRBJ1-2	14	CASSLEGTTHGYTF	TGCGCCAGCAGCTTGGAAGGGACCACCCATGGCTACACCTTC
TRBV7-2	.	.	TRBJ2-5	15	CASSLFFQGILTQYF	TGTGCCAGCAGCTTATTTTTTCAGGGGATTTTAACCCAGTACTTC
TRBV13	.	TRBD1	TRBJ2-7	15	CASSLGQGLSYEQYF	TGTGCCAGCAGCTTGGGACAGGGGCTGTCCTACGAGCAGTACTTC
TRBV27	.	TRBD1	TRBJ2-7	13	CASSTGQFYEQYF	TGTGCCAGCAGTACGGGACAGTTTTACGAGCAGTACTTC
TRBV5-1	.	.	TRBJ1-2	17	CASSLAEAVPVPDGYTF	TGCGCCAGCAGCTTGGCCGAGGCAGTCCCAGTACCAGACGGCTACACCTTC
TRBV4-3	.	.	TRBJ2-1	13	CASSQTRRGESFF	TGCGCCAGCAGCCAAACCAGACGCGGTGAGTCGTTCTTC
TRBV27	.	.	TRBJ2-7	16	CASSPLQETGVYEQYF	TGTGCCAGCAGTCCCCTACAGGAAACGGGAGTATACGAGCAGTACTTC
TRBV6-5	.	.	TRBJ1-4	15	CASSFLYPGGEKLFF	TGTGCCAGCAGTTTCCTGTACCCCGGAGGTGAAAAACTGTTTTTT
TRBV6-5	.	.	TRBJ2-1	15	CASTTGGAGHNEQFF	TGTGCCAGCACCACTGGGGGAGCGGGCCACAATGAGCAGTTCTTC
TRBV5-1	.	.	TRBJ1-1	15	CASSLGVGMNTEAFF	TGCGCCAGCAGCTTGGGGGTGGGAATGAACACTGAAGCTTTCTTT
TRBV7-2	.	TRBD2	TRBJ2-7	16	CASSPGTSGSTYEQYF	TGTGCCAGCAGCCCCGGGACTAGCGGGAGTACGTACGAGCAGTACTTC
TRBV15	.	.	TRBJ2-7	17	CATSRTRQAIGIGEQYF	TGTGCCACCAGCAGAACCAGACAGGCTATTGGGATTGGCGAGCAGTACTTC
TRBV28	.	.	TRBJ1-4	17	CASTPPRERGLNEKLFF	TGTGCCAGCACCCCCCCGCGAGAAAGGGGCCTCAATGAAAAACTGTTTTTT
TRBV14	.	.	TRBJ2-7	12	CASSPGGYEQYF	TGTGCCAGCAGCCCTGGGGGCTACGAGCAGTACTTC
TRBV7-2	.	.	TRBJ1-4	15	CASSARWGADEKLFF	TGTGCCAGCAGCGCCAGATGGGGGGCTGATGAAAAACTGTTTTTT
TRBV29-1	.	.	TRBJ2-2	13	CSVLLANTGELFF	TGCAGCGTTCTACTAGCCAACACCGGGGAGCTGTTTTTT
TRBV4-1	.	.	TRBJ1-2	14	CASSQDMRGGGYTF	TGCGCCAGCAGCCAAGATATGAGGGGAGGTGGCTACACCTTC
TRBV7-3	.	TRBD2	TRBJ2-3	15	CASSLQAGGPDTQYF	TGTGCCAGCAGCTTACAAGCGGGAGGGCCGGATACGCAGTATTTT
TRBV4-1	.	.	TRBJ2-7	14	CASSLRDTSYEQYF	TGCGCCAGCAGCCTCCGGGACACCTCCTACGAGCAGTACTTC
TRBV4-3	.	.	TRBJ2-7	15	CASSTGLTNLYEQYF	TGCGCCAGCAGCACCGGCCTCACTAATCTCTACGAGCAGTACTTC
TRBV4-1	once	.	TRBJ1-2	17	CASSQEDGGWDQSGYTF	TGCGCCAGCAGCCAAGAGGATGGAGGCTGGGACCAAAGTGGCTACACCTTC
TRBV7-6	.	.	TRBJ2-7	13	CASSFGQSYEQYF	TGTGCCAGCAGCTTTGGACAGTCCTACGAGCAGTACTTC
TRBV18	.	TRBD2	TRBJ2-7	14	CASSPPVAGAEQYF	TGTGCCAGCTCACCCCCGGTAGCGGGAGCTGAGCAGTACTTC
TRBV9	.	.	TRBJ1-2	11	CASARYYGYTF	TGTGCCAGCGCGCGGTACTATGGCTACACCTTC
TRBV6-6	.	TRBD2	TRBJ2-1	16	CASSQSGGSSYNEQFF	TGTGCCAGCAGCCAGAGCGGGGGAAGCTCCTACAATGAGCAGTTCTTC
TRBV11-2	.	.	TRBJ2-1	17	CASSLDVGPGSYNEQFF	TGTGCCAGCAGCTTGGATGTGGGGCCAGGATCCTACAATGAGCAGTTCTTC
TRBV25-1	.	.	TRBJ1-2	13	CASSEGGNYGYTF	TGTGCCAGCAGTGAGGGCGGAAACTATGGCTACACCTTC
TRBV7-9	.	TRBD2	TRBJ2-1	15	CASSRPGTSSNEQFF	TGTGCCAGCAGTCGTCCCGGGACTAGCAGCAATGAGCAGTTCTTC